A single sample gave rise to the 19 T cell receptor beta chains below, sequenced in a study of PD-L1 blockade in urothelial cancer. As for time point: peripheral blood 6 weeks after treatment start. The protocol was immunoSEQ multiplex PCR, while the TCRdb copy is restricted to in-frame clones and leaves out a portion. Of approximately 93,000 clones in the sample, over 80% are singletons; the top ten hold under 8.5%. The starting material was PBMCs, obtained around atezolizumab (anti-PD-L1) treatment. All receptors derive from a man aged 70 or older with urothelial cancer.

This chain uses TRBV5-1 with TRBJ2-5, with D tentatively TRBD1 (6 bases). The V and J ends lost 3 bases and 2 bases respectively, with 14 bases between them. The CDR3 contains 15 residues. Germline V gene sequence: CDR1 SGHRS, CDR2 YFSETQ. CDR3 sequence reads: CASSSGRGGQETQYF. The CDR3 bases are TGCGCCAGCAGCTCGGGCAGGGGCGGGCAAGAGACCCAGTACTTC. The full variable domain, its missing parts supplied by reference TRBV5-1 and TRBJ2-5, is KAGVTQTPRYLIKTRGQQVTLSCSPISGHRSVSWYQQTPGQGLQFLFEYFSETQRNKGNFPGRFSGRQFSNSRSEMNVSTLELGDSALYLCASSSGRGGQETQYFGPGTRLLVL.

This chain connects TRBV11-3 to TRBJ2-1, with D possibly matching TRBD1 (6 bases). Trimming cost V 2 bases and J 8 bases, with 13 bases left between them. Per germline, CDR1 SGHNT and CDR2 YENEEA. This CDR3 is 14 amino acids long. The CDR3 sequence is CASSLRDHRDEQFF. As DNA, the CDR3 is TGTGCCAGCAGCTTAAGGGACCACAGGGATGAGCAGTTCTTC.

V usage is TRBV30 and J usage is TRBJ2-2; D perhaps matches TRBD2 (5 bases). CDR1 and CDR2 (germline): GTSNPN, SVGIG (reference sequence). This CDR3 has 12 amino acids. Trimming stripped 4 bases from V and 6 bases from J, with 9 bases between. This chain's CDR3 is CAWTSFPGELFF. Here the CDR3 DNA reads TGTGCCTGGACTAGCTTCCCCGGGGAGCTGTTTTTT.

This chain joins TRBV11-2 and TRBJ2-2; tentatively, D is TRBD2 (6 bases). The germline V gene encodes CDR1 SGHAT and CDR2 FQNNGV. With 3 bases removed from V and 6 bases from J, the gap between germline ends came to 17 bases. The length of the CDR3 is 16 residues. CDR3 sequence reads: CASSLISGNGAGELFF. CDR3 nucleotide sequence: TGTGCCAGCAGCTTGATTAGCGGCAATGGGGCCGGGGAGCTGTTTTTT.

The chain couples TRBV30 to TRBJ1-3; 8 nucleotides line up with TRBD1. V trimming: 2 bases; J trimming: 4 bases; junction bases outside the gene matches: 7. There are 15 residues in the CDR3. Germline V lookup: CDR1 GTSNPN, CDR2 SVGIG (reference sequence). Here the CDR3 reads CAWSSTGVPGNTIYF. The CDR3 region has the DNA TGTGCCTGGAGTTCGACAGGGGTGCCCGGAAACACCATATATTTT.

CDR3 nucleotides: TGTGCCAGCAGTTTCTTCGTGGGCCGGGATACGCAGTATTTT. The encoded protein is CASSFFVGRDTQYF. The V gene is TRBV27, the J gene TRBJ2-3; D unresolved. Germline-derived CDR1 and CDR2 are MNHEY and SMNVEV (reference sequence). The CDR3 is 14 amino acids. The ends were cut back, 3 bases at V and 6 bases at J, with 13 bases in the middle.

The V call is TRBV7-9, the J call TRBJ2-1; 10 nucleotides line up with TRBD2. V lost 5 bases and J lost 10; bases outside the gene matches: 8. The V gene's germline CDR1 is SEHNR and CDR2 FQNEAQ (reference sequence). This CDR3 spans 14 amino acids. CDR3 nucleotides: TGTGCCAGCAGCCCCCTAGCGGGAGTGGGCGAGCAGTTCTTC. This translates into CASSPLAGVGEQFF.

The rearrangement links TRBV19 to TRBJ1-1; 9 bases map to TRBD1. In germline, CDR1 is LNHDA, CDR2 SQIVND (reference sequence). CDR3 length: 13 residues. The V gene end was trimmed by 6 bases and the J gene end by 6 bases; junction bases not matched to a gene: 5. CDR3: CASRVTGGSEAFF. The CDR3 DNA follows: TGTGCCAGTAGAGTGACAGGGGGGTCTGAAGCTTTCTTT.

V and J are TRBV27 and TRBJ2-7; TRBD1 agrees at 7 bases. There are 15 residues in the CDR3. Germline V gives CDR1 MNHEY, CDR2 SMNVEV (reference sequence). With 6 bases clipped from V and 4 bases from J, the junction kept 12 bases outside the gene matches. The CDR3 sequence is CASSPGTESLYEQYF. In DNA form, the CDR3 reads TGTGCCAGCAGCCCCGGGACAGAGTCGTTATACGAGCAGTACTTC.

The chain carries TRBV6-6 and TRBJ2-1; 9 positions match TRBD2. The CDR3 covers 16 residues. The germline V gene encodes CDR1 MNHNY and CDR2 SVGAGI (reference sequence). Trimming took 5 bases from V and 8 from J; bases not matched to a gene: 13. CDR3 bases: TGTGCCAGCAGTCCCCGGGGTAGCGGGAGTAGACATGAGCAGTTCTTC. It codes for CASSPRGSGSRHEQFF.

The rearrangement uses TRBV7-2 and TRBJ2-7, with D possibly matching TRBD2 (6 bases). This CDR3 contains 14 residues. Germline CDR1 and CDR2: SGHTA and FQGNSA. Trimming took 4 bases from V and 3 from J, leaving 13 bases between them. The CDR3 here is CASSSSGVRYEQYF. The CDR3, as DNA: TGTGCCAGCAGCTCCTCGGGAGTTCGCTACGAGCAGTACTTC.

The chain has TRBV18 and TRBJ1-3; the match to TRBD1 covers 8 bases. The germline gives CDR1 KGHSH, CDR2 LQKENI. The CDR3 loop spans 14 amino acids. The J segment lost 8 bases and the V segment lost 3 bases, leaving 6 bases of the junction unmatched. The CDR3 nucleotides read TGTGCCAGCTCACCTGGGACAGGTCCCCACACCATATATTTT. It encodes CASSPGTGPHTIYF.

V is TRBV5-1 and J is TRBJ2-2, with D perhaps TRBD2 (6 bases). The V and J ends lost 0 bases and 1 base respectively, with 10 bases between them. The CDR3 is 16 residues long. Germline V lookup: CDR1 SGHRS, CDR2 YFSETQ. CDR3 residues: CASSLEVGGNTGELFF. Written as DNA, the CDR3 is TGCGCCAGCAGCTTGGAGGTGGGAGGGAACACCGGGGAGCTGTTTTTT.

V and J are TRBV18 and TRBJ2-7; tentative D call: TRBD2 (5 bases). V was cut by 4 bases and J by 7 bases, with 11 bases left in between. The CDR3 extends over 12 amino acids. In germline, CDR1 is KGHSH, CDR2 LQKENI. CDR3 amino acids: CASSRSSGEQYF. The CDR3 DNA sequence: TGTGCCAGCTCACGGTCTTCGGGAGAGCAGTACTTC.

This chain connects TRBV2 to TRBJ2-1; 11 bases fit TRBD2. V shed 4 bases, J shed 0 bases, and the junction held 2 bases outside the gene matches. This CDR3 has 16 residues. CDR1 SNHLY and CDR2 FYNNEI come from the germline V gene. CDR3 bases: TGTGCCAGCAGTGTAACTAGCGGGAGCTCCTACAATGAGCAGTTCTTC. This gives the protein CASSVTSGSSYNEQFF.

This CDR3 reads CAWSVQGTSGNNEQFF. The CDR3 coding sequence is TGTGCCTGGAGTGTACAAGGGACTAGCGGAAACAATGAGCAGTTCTTC. The gene calls are TRBV30 and TRBJ2-1; 11 bases are a match to TRBD2. The V and J ends lost 0 bases and 5 bases, in that order; junction bases with no gene match: 6. Germline V lookup: CDR1 GTSNPN, CDR2 SVGIG (reference sequence). The CDR3 totals 16 residues. Full variable domain (outside the CDR3, taken from reference TRBV30 and TRBJ2-1): SQTIHQWPATLVQPVGSPLSLECTVEGTSNPNLYWYRQAAGRGLQLLFYSVGIGQISSEVPQNLSASRPQDRQFILSSKKLLLSDSGFYLCAWSVQGTSGNNEQFFGPGTRLTVL.

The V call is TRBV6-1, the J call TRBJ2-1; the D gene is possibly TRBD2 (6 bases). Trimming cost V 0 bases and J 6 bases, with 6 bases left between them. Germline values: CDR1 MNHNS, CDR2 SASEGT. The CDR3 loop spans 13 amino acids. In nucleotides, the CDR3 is TGTGCCAGCAGTGAAGCGCGGGGCAATGAGCAGTTCTTC. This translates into CASSEARGNEQFF.

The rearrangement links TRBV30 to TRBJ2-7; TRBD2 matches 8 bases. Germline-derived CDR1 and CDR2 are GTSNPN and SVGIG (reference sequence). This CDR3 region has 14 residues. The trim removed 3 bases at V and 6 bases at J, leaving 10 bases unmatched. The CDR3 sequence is CAWSPGRVNSEQYF. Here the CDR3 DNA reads TGTGCCTGGAGCCCCGGGAGGGTAAATAGCGAGCAGTACTTC.

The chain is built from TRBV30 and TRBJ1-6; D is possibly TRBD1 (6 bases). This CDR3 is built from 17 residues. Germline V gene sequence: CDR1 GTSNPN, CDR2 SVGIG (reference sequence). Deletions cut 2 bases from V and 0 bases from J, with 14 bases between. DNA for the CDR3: TGTGCCTGGAGTCCTGACAGGTCGAGCTCCTATAATTCACCCCTCCACTTT. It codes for CAWSPDRSSSYNSPLHF.